There are many counts of the clone carrying this T cell receptor (beta chain). The antigen is unknown. The CDR3 consists of 15 residues. Germline trimming cut 1 base from V and 3 bases from J; bases unmatched to any gene: 3. Looked up from germline, CDR1 is SGHTA and CDR2 is FQGNSA. The sample originates from a study of T cell repertoires in cytomegalovirus infection. Study in general: CMV epitopes in the study were HLA-C-restricted (recently identified) and HLA-B-restricted (well studied). Public TCR beta signature analysis indicated the presence of both CMV infection and matching HLA type.

Whole-study results and caveats: Summed public TCR beta family frequency identified CMV carriers bearing the relevant HLA. HLA-C-restricted CMV clonotypes gave the most frequent clonotype in two of eight donors.

TCRdb independently ran MiXCR on the reads; one entry per CDR3 protein. The sample lists hundreds of thousands of distinct CDR3 sequences, 30% to 40% seen once, with 15% to 20% in the top ten. The specimen was cultured PBMCs, collected from culture after CMV antigen stimulation. The receptor was derived from a human donor in good health (CMV status not recorded). Some clones in this sample may be carry-over from other donors' samples. The chain has TRBV7-2 and TRBJ2-3; TRBD2 matches 8 bases. As DNA, the CDR3 is TGTGCCAGCAGCTTAGTGACGGGAGGGACAGATACGCAGTATTTT. Amino acids: CASSLVTGGTDTQYF.